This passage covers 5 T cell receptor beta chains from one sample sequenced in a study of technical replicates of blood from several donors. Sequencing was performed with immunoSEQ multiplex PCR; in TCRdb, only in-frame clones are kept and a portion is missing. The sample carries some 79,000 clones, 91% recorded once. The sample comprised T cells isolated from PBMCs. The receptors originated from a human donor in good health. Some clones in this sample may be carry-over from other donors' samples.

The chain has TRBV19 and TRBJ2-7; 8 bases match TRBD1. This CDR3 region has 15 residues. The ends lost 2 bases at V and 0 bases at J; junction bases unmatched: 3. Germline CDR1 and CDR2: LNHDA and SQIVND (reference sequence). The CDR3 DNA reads TGTGCCAGTAGTATACAGGGGGCTACCTCCTACGAGCAGTACTTC. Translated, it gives CASSIQGATSYEQYF.

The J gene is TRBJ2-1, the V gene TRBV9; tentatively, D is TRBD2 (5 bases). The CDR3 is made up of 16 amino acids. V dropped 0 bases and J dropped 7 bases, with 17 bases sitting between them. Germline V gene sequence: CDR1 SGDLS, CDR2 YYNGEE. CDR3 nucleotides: TGTGCCAGCAGCGTAGTTGCGGGTGCCCTAATGAATGAGCAGTTCTTC. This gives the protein CASSVVAGALMNEQFF.

The CDR3 sequence is CASSLKGTAYTGELFF. Written as DNA, the CDR3 is TGTGCCAGCAGCTTAAAGGGGACAGCCTACACCGGGGAGCTGTTTTTT. The chain joins TRBV11-2 to TRBJ2-2, with 7 bases fitting TRBD1. The length of the CDR3 is 16 residues. Trimming took 2 bases from V and 3 from J; bases not matched to a gene: 6. The germline V gene encodes CDR1 SGHAT and CDR2 FQNNGV.

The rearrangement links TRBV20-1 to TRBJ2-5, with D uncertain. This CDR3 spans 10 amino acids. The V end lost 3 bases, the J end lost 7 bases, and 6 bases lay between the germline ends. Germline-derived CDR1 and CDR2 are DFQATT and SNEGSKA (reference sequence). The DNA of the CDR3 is TGCAGTGCTAGGTTAGCGACCCAGTACTTC. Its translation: CSARLATQYF.

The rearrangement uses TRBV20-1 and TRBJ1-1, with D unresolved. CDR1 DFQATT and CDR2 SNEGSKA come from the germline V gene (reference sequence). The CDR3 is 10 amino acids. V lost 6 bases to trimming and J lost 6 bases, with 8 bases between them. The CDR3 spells CSALRAEAFF. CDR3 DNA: TGCAGTGCCCTGCGCGCTGAAGCTTTCTTT.